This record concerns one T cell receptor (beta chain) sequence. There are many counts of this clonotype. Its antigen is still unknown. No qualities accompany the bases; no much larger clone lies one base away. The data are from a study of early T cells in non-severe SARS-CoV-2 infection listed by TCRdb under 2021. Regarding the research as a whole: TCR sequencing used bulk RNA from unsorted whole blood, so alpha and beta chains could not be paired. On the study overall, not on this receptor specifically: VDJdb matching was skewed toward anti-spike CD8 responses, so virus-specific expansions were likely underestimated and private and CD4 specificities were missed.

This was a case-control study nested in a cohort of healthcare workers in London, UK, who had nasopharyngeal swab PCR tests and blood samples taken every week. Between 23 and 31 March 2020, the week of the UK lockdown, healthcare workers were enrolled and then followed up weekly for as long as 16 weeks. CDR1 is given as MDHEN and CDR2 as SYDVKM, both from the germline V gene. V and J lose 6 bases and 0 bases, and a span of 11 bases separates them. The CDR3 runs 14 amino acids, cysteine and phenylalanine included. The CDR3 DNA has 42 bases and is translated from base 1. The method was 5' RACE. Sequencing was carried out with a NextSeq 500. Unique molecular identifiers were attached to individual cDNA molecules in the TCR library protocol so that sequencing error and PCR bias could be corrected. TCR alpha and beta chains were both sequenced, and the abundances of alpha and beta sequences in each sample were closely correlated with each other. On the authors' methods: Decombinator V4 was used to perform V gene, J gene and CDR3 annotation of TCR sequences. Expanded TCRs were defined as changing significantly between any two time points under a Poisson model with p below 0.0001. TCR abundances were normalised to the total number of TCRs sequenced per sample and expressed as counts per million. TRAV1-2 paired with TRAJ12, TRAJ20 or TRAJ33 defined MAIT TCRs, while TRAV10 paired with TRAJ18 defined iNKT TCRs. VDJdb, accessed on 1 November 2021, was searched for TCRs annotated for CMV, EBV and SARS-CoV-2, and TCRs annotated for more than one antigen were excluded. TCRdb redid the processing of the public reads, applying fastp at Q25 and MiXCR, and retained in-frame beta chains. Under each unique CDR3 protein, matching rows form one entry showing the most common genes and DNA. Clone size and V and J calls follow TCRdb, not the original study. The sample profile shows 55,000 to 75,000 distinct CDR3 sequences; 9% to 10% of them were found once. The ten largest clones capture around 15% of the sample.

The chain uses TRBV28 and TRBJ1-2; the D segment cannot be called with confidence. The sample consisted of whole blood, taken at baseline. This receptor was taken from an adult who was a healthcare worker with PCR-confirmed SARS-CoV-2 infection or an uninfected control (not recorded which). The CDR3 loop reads CASRAYLANYGYTF. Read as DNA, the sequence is TGTGCCAGCAGGGCATATCTAGCTAACTATGGCTACACCTTC.